These T cell receptor beta chains were read from a single sample in a study of T cell repertoires in cytomegalovirus infection. TCRdb passed the reads through MiXCR, listing each CDR3 protein once. The sample lists approximately 630,000 distinct CDR3 sequences, more than 20% occurring once. Sequencing was carried out using CD8+ T cells from PBMCs. The source of these receptors is a human donor in good health (CMV status not recorded). Some clones in this sample may be carry-over from other donors' samples. Both conserved end residues are trimmed from each CDR3. Each record gives: D gene, J gene, V gene, clone size, CDR3 protein. The D gene is left open where the match is weak. Size values are once, few and many counts, or a class for expanded clones, and some rows have none.

TRBD1	TRBJ1-5	TRBV6-9	NA	ASSIYRGRGNNQPQH
NA	TRBJ2-1	TRBV27	many	ASSILGGEYNEQF
NA	TRBJ2-5	TRBV7-9	NA	ASTLSGPRGETQY
TRBD1	TRBJ1-2	TRBV7-8	few	ASSTLTGGVEGYT
TRBD1	TRBJ2-7	TRBV20-1	NA	REPLSAQGERGSYEQY
NA	TRBJ2-1	TRBV2	NA	ASSDADEQF
NA	TRBJ2-3	TRBV28	few	ASSLPSAGRSPDTQY
TRBD1	TRBJ1-1	TRBV6-1	NA	ASSPDRDRFEDTEAF
TRBD1	TRBJ2-1	TRBV20-1	once	SAGDRAYEQF
NA	TRBJ2-1	TRBV6-5	many	ASSYYAGSSYNEQF
NA	TRBJ2-2	TRBV6-5	few	ASSYGTPNTGELF
NA	TRBJ2-7	TRBV7-2	many	ASSLAGGPGYNEQY
TRBD2	TRBJ2-1	TRBV29-1	few	SAAGLAGANEQF
TRBD1	TRBJ2-7	TRBV20-1	NA	SARDRDYEQY
NA	TRBJ2-4	TRBV7-2	many	ASSPRSKSAVDIQY
TRBD1	TRBJ2-1	TRBV7-9	few	ASSLQTGVDEQF
NA	TRBJ2-3	TRBV3-1	once	ASSQEVWGPLSTDTQY
NA	TRBJ1-6	TRBV12-3/TRBV12-4	NA	ASSFSQHNSPLH
TRBD1	TRBJ2-1	TRBV15	NA	ATSRYQGAKPYNEQF
NA	TRBJ1-1	TRBV12-5	NA	ASGLWGTEAF
NA	TRBJ1-1	TRBV7-3	few	ASSLRRRDWGTEAF
TRBD2	TRBJ2-3	TRBV7-9	few	ASGSLAGGTDTQY
NA	TRBJ1-1	TRBV25-1	few	ASSEFYTHTEAF
NA	TRBJ2-1	TRBV19	NA	ASSPGQSRPYSYNEQF
TRBD1	TRBJ1-5	TRBV7-8	few	ASSLRLRETGLNQPQH
NA	TRBJ1-5	TRBV7-6	NA	ASSLRARHSNQPQH
NA	TRBJ1-3	TRBV7-9	few	ASSHGTASSGNTIY
NA	TRBJ2-4	TRBV7-2	few	ASSLVASPDIQY
TRBD1	TRBJ1-5	TRBV6-4	NA	ASSDQEDRENRGSQPQH
TRBD2	TRBJ2-1	TRBV7-9	few	ASSLKAFGGFDNEQF
TRBD2	TRBJ2-1	TRBV5-5	few	ASSLLAGGPIEQF
NA	TRBJ2-3	TRBV7-3	NA	ASSLIIGTDTQY
NA	TRBJ2-5	TRBV5-1	few	ASSGGTLQETQY
NA	TRBJ2-1	TRBV6-5	NA	ASSYLGNVGGPTNEQF
NA	TRBJ2-1	TRBV7-6	few	ASSAPGSYNEQF
NA	TRBJ2-3	TRBV20-1	few	SARDRTPGRTDTQY
NA	TRBJ1-2	TRBV29-1	few	SVLWADNYGYT